This TCR beta chain was captured in a study of chemoradiotherapy in HPV16-positive cancers. V lost 2 bases and J 0 bases, leaving 13 bases between the germline ends. Germline V gives CDR1 MNHEY, CDR2 SMNVEV (reference sequence). The CDR3 runs 16 residues. Note on this clone: Its antigen is still unknown.

Study-level findings and limits: During treatment, candidate HPV-specific clones and E7-related motifs expanded in tumor.

Profiled with immunoSEQ multiplex PCR; TCRdb holds only in-frame clones, not every one. The sample has roughly 25,000 clones; around 94% are singletons. Specimen collection occurred from a patient who underwent chemoradiotherapy. The rearrangement links TRBV27 to TRBJ1-2; TRBD1 is a possible D gene (5 bases). This TCR came from a human donor with HPV-associated anogenital cancer. CDR3 sequence: CASSLRGSQANYGYTF. DNA of the CDR3: TGTGCCAGCAGTTTACGGGGCAGCCAAGCTAACTATGGCTACACCTTC.